This TCR beta chain was identified during a study of cytomegalovirus exposure and HLA in healthy donors (dated by TCRdb to about 2017). In the study overall: In an earlier analysis of 550 to 750 of the donors, 250 to 350 Gb of sequence data and 120 million or so unique TCR beta sequences from 180 million or so T cells were reported. Genome-wide SNP genotypes for about three fifths of the roughly 670 donors were used in a later genetic analysis, which treated that subset as a discovery cohort. A handful of DR-DQ haplotypes were handled as single units for association and clustering because linkage in the cohort was strong. The study combined high-throughput TCR immunosequencing, statistical association of individual TCRs with disease status, and machine learning to predict cytomegalovirus infection status. Donor age, sex, ethnicity and CMV serostatus were compiled together with the repertoire data. Typing coverage differed by locus: A, B, C, DRB1 and DQB1 were typed in about 620-640 donors, DQA1 in around 500, DPA1 in some 610, and DPB1 in just under 490. To decide whether each TCR beta V gene segment behaved as functional or pseudogenic, an earlier analysis of 587 of the donors relied on high-throughput TCR beta sequencing. Rather than drawing on any new phenotypic data, the later analysis identified candidate immune exposures from TCR beta sequences and the way those sequences occurred across donors. A later analysis re-examined previously published TCR beta repertoires from just over 650 donors and added high-resolution HLA genotyping to investigate patterns of TCR occurrence. Approximately 300 gigabases of sequencing data and about 92 million unique TCR sequences made up an early release that covered around 640 HLA-typed donors. Both class I and class II loci were covered by HLA typing, at four-digit resolution. Along with the roughly 670-subject first cohort, a separate validation cohort of over a hundred different subjects was used. Across some 400 genotyped donors of the cohort, an average of about 240,000 unique TCR beta nucleotide sequences per donor were sequenced, and roughly 20% of those sequences were non-productive. The study aimed to test whether cataloging public T cell receptors could reveal signatures of past pathogen exposure. The T cell repertoires of about 700 subjects were profiled by immunosequencing and related to cytomegalovirus serostatus. Every discovery cohort repertoire had been produced on one sequencing platform. Among the roughly 400 genotyped donors, around 81% belonged to the genetic ancestry cluster associated with self-reported Caucasian donors. Summary of the overall study and its limitations: A few of the identified cytomegalovirus-associated TCR beta chains were confirmed in vitro to be specific for cytomegalovirus antigens. Some IMGT-functional V segments, including TRBV6-2 and TRBV6-3, could not be told apart with the 87-base-pair reads, so those segments were excluded. At a false discovery rate of 0.05, a later analysis linked under 20,000 TCR beta sequences to specific HLA alleles. Sequencing depth was assumed to be roughly uniform across donors in the presence/absence analyses, though that assumption may not hold. A further reported finding was that TCR beta sequences accurately predicted the HLA-A and HLA-B alleles for most subjects in the first cohort. A later analysis reported that several top co-occurrence clusters appeared linked to parvovirus B19, influenza, CMV and Epstein-Barr virus. According to a later analysis, TCR association rates differed among HLA loci, with DRB1 alleles showing the most associated TCRs and HLA-C alleles showing the fewest. A later genetic analysis associated a missense DCLRE1C variant with V-gene and J-gene trimming of TCR beta chains, and an independent cohort replicated the association. According to a later analysis, most CMV-associated TCR beta chains appeared to be HLA-restricted, and the HLA associations seemed to be driven largely by CMV exposure. This cohort had only TCR beta chains sequenced, and the lack of alpha or paired-chain data limited which features could be detected. The study listed 164 TCR beta chains as associated with cytomegalovirus. A cluster of highly shared sequence variants was judged likely to represent a technical artifact of the sequencing pipeline. For the cohort, immune exposure information was limited to CMV serostatus. In an earlier analysis of 500 to 650 of the donors, most TCR beta V segments appeared in productive rearrangements about 87% or about 30% of the time, broadly matching IMGT annotations. Correlated functional status among segregating V segments might reflect linkage disequilibrium, but an unknown experimental factor could not be ruled out. According to the authors, the approach could potentially be generalized to other disease states and immunological phenotypes. HLA typing was unavailable for some donors at each locus, so association tests used only the typed subset. According to a later genetic analysis, donors in an Asian-associated ancestry cluster had fewer N-insertions in productive TCRs than the approximately 650-donor mean. Because counts were too low, 15 to 20 rarely observed V segments, including chromosome 9 orphons, were excluded from the earlier analysis of 500 to 700 of the donors. Most TCR sequences were observed very rarely across donors, whereas some public TCRs were present in many individuals. When HLA alleles, especially DR and DQ, strongly co-occurred, TCR associations were difficult to assign to individual alleles. In both the original and validation cohorts, the classifier was reported to diagnose cytomegalovirus status with high specificity and sensitivity. Compared with equally common non-associated chains, HLA-associated TCR beta chains in a later analysis were more clonally expanded and had lower generation probabilities.

Concerning this clone: The specificity of this receptor is unknown. Per-base qualities were not stored, and no clone one base away is much larger.

Including cysteine and phenylalanine, the CDR3 has 15 amino acids. Here the CDR3 DNA is all that survives: 45 bases in frame from base 1. Based on the germline V gene (reference sequence), the CDR1 and CDR2 sequences are SGHNT and YYREEE. V is reduced by 4 bases and J by 1 base, leaving a spacing of 12 bases between them. Libraries were built with the immunoSEQ multiplex PCR assay. For the multiplex PCR, a mixture combining 60 forward primers for TCR Vbeta segments and 13 reverse primers for TCR Jbeta segments was used. The CDR3 region of rearranged TCR beta genes was amplified from genomic DNA by a multiplex PCR assay. Amplified TCR beta libraries were sequenced as 87-base-pair reads on the Illumina HiSeq System. On the authors' methods: A later analysis counted about 80 million unique TCR beta chains across the 550 to 800 repertoires, and around 9.9 million of these chains were shared by at least two donors. A nearest-neighbor algorithm error-corrected the raw reads and collapsed the reads into unique sequences, merging closely related sequences to remove PCR and sequencing errors. Alignment of CDR3 sequences to IMGT reference sequences was used to assign V, D and J gene segments. For a sequence to be retained, a match of at least six nucleotides to both a V gene segment and a J gene segment was required. A rearrangement was called productive if the CDR3 had no stop codons and remained in frame with V and J, and every other rearrangement was called non-productive. CDR3 was defined according to IMGT convention as the region running from the second conserved V-encoded cysteine to the conserved J-encoded phenylalanine. The earlier analysis of a few hundred of the donors excluded sequences that lacked an unambiguous match to a single V gene segment. An earlier analysis of almost 600 of the donors classified V segments as functional when productive rearrangements were above 56.7% and as segregating when the standard deviation between donors was above 5%. A statistical classification framework was built to diagnose cytomegalovirus status from the catalog of TCR beta chain sequences. A later analysis assigned V and J genes by comparing TCR nucleotide sequences with IMGT/GENE-DB human TR gene sequences. The TCRdist pipeline was used in a later analysis to assign CDR3 sequences and most-parsimonious VDJ recombination scenarios. In a later analysis, every TCR beta chain was defined by the combination of its CDR3 amino acid sequence and its V-gene family, and reads without a unique V-gene family were dropped. In a later analysis, 500 to 700 highly shared, low-generation-probability nucleotide sequences were removed to address suspected cross-contamination and a sequencing artifact. For each public chain, a later analysis derived a clonal expansion index from normalized ranks of inferred template counts within each repertoire. Generation probabilities in a later analysis came from a VDJ recombination model fitted to out-of-frame rearrangements, and those results were checked against IGoR. In a later analysis, TCR-TCR, TCR-HLA and TCR-CMV co-occurrence was scored with hypergeometric tests, and a repertoire-size bias correction was applied to TCR pairs. To estimate false discovery rates, a later analysis permuted the HLA or CMV assignments 20 times. In a later analysis, co-occurring TCRs were grouped using DBSCAN, and TCRdist sequence similarity was added for clustering within HLA-allele-positive subsets. For co-occurrence clustering, repertoires with fewer than 30,000 or more than 120,000 public chains were excluded, along with four to six repertoires with anomalous nucleotide sharing. Imported from immuneACCESS, the table was reduced by TCRdb to in-frame sequences with V and J called. These copies leave out some clones; in studies compared against another copy, an unresolved V gene accounts for under half, and the cause of the remainder is not known. D and trimming come from the DNA, and the V and J calls and clone size come from that table. In this sample the table shows around 190,000 clones, around 80% of which occur a single time. The ten most abundant clones make up less than 2% of the sample.

The cohort comprised around 700 healthy bone marrow donors. All cohort members were sampled while nominally healthy, although unrecorded immune exposures were likely present. The donor was CMV seronegative and belonged to the group of around 350 seronegative cohort members. A peripheral blood sample was collected from each donor, and TCR beta sequencing was performed on peripheral blood mononuclear cells. The Qiagen DNeasy Blood Extraction Kit was used to extract genomic DNA from the blood cell samples. Here the chain combines TRBV5-4 and TRBJ2-4; the D gene cannot be named for sure. The specimen was PBMCs. This sequence was found in a man aged 18 to 29 in good health and CMV-seronegative. The sequenced DNA is TGTGCCAGCAGCCCCTTCCGGGTCGCCAAAAACATTCAGTACTTC. Translated, it reads CASSPFRVAKNIQYF.